Listed here are 30 T cell receptor beta chains from one sample, sequenced in a study of beta chain features in type 1 diabetes. General study findings and limits: Type 1 diabetes patients had moderately but significantly shorter TCRB CDR3s in all four CD4+ subsets.

The authors reverse transcribed all of the isolated RNA, so sequencing captured expressed TCRB transcripts. Method: immunoSEQ multiplex PCR; TCRdb's copy keeps in-frame clones and lacks some. Found here are some 70,000 clones, roughly 50% of them singletons; the top ten hold roughly 0.7%. No cognate antigen is known for these TCRs. The sequenced sample consisted of central memory CD4+ T cells from blood. The receptor source for this set is a man younger than 40 with type 1 diabetes.

The gene calls are TRBV4-2 and TRBJ1-1; the D is unclear. Germline V gene sequence: CDR1 LGHNA, CDR2 YNFKEQ. Trimming removed 0 bases at V and 7 bases at J, with 12 bases between. The length of the CDR3 is 14 residues. The CDR3 here is CASSQESETSEAFF. The CDR3 DNA is TGTGCCAGCAGCCAAGAGTCCGAAACCAGTGAAGCTTTCTTT.

The V gene is TRBV10-2, the J gene TRBJ1-1; a possible D gene is TRBD1 (5 bases). Germline V gene lookup returns CDR1 WSHSY and CDR2 SAAADI. V lost 0 bases to trimming and J lost 1 base, with 6 bases between them. This CDR3 has 14 amino acids. CDR3 sequence reads: CASSESRGNTEAFF. Here the CDR3 DNA reads TGCGCCAGCAGTGAGTCTAGGGGGAACACTGAAGCTTTCTTT.

This clone has only a few counts. The V gene is TRBV7-9, the J gene TRBJ1-3, with D possibly matching TRBD1 (5 bases). Trimming shortened V by 7 bases and J by 0 bases, and 13 bases separated the two germline ends. This CDR3 comprises 15 residues. Germline-derived CDR1 and CDR2 are SEHNR and FQNEAQ (reference sequence). The CDR3 sequence: CASTPSGSSGNTIYF. For the CDR3, the DNA is TGTGCCAGCACCCCCTCAGGGTCCTCTGGAAACACCATATATTTT.

The chain uses TRBV7-8 and TRBJ2-6; TRBD1 might be the D (6 bases). V was cut by 2 bases and J by 1 base, with 15 bases left in between. Germline CDR1 reads SGHVS; CDR2 reads FQNEAQ. The CDR3 contains 18 residues. The CDR3 spells CASSLWLGARSGANVLTF. In DNA form, the CDR3 reads TGTGCCAGCAGCTTATGGCTGGGGGCGAGGTCTGGGGCCAACGTCCTGACTTTC.

For the CDR3, the DNA is TGTGCCAGCAGTTACTCGCAACAGAACACTGAAGCTTTCTTT. Protein product: CASSYSQQNTEAFF. J is TRBJ1-1 and V is TRBV6-6; the D is unclear. V was cut by 0 bases and J by 1 base, with 6 bases left in between. The CDR3 runs to 14 residues. CDR1 MNHNY and CDR2 SVGAGI come from the germline V gene (reference sequence).

The chain has TRBV15 and TRBJ1-3, with D hard to call. From germline, CDR1 is LNHNV and CDR2 YYDKDF (reference sequence). The CDR3 covers 14 residues. V was pared by 1 base and J by 14 bases, with 18 bases between. For the CDR3, the DNA is TGTGCCACCAGCAGAGTTTCCCCGGACTCCGGGCTATATTTT. It codes for CATSRVSPDSGLYF.

This clone was seen a few times. V is TRBV7-6 and J is TRBJ2-2; TRBD2 matches at 11 bases. With V trimmed by 3 bases and J by 5 bases, 5 bases remained unmatched. Germline CDR1 reads SGHVS; CDR2 reads FNYEAQ. The CDR3 loop spans 16 amino acids. CDR3 in amino acids: CASSLTSGINTGELFF. Here the CDR3 DNA reads TGTGCCAGCAGCTTGACTAGCGGGATAAATACCGGGGAGCTGTTTTTT.

V is TRBV7-9 and J is TRBJ2-3, with 11 nucleotides matching TRBD1. The CDR3 length is 18 residues. The trim removed 4 bases at V and 3 bases at J, leaving 12 bases unmatched. CDR1 and CDR2 (germline): SEHNR, FQNEAQ (reference sequence). Written as DNA, the CDR3 is TGTGCCAGCAGCTCCATTGGTCTGGGACAGGGGGTAACAGATACGCAGTATTTT. It specifies CASSSIGLGQGVTDTQYF. The full variable domain, its missing parts supplied by reference TRBV7-9 and TRBJ2-3, is DTGVSQNPRHKITKRGQNVTFRCDPISEHNRLYWYRQTLGQGPEFLTYFQNEAQLEKSRLLSDRFSAERPKGSFSTLEIQRTEQGDSAMYLCASSSIGLGQGVTDTQYFGPGTRLTVL.

This chain joins TRBV10-2 and TRBJ2-1; tentatively, D is TRBD1 (6 bases). Trimming removed 7 bases from V and 4 bases from J, with 11 bases in between. Per germline, CDR1 WSHSY and CDR2 SAAADI. This CDR3 has 13 residues. The CDR3 DNA reads as TGCGCCAGCAAAGGGACATTTTACAATGAGCAGTTCTTC. It translates to CASKGTFYNEQFF.

V is TRBV14 and J is TRBJ1-2; 11 nucleotides line up with TRBD1. Losses at the gene ends were 4 bases for V and 7 bases for J; bases not matched to a gene: 8. The CDR3 is 15 amino acids. Germline CDR1 reads SGHDN; CDR2 reads FVKESK. The CDR3 DNA sequence: TGTGCCAGCAGCCCCTTGGGACAGGGGGTCGGTGGCTACACCTTC. Protein product: CASSPLGQGVGGYTF.

Note on this clone: A junction end diverges from the germline sequence, so it may reflect a read error. V and J are TRBV9 and TRBJ1-1; no clear D gene. The CDR3 extends over 13 amino acids. Germline V lookup: CDR1 SGDLS, CDR2 YYNGEE. The CDR3 reads CASSERLNSEAFF. The CDR3 DNA reads TGTGCCAGCAGCGAACGACTGAACTCTGAAGCTTTCTTT.

As for this clone: The same CDR3 arises from other DNA sequences in this sample as well. The chain joins TRBV6-1 to TRBJ1-2; D gene unclear. V was pared by 2 bases and J by 3 bases, with 7 bases between. Germline V gene lookup returns CDR1 MNHNS and CDR2 SASEGT. The length of the CDR3 is 13 residues. The CDR3 nucleotides read TGTGCCAGCAGTGAAACGGGAGACTATGGCTACACCTTC. The encoded protein is CASSETGDYGYTF.

This clone turned up a few times. CDR3 coding DNA: TGTGCCAGCAGTTCCGGGACACGGAACACTGAAGCTTTCTTT. It yields the protein CASSSGTRNTEAFF. This chain connects TRBV2 to TRBJ1-1, with D possibly matching TRBD1 (6 bases). CDR1 and CDR2 from the germline V gene are SNHLY and FYNNEI. Trimming pared 5 bases from V and 1 base from J, leaving 11 bases between. The CDR3 consists of 14 residues.

This chain links TRBV7-2 with TRBJ2-3; D gene unclear. The CDR3 covers 11 residues. The germline CDR1 and CDR2 sequences are SGHTA and FQGNSA. The germline V and J ends were trimmed by 5 bases and 6 bases, with 6 bases remaining between them. The chain's CDR3 is CASSPRDTQYF. As DNA, the CDR3 is TGTGCCAGCAGCCCCCGGGATACGCAGTATTTT.

V gene TRBV11-2 combines with J gene TRBJ2-3; 13 nucleotides align to TRBD2. The CDR3 is 16 amino acids. With 5 bases clipped from V and 8 bases from J, the junction kept 10 bases outside the gene matches. Per the germline V gene, CDR1 is SGHAT and CDR2 is FQNNGV. Written as DNA, the CDR3 is TGTGCCAGCAGCCCCGGACTAGCGGGGGCTGGGGGTACGCAGTATTTT. This sequence encodes CASSPGLAGAGGTQYF. Based on the CDR3 plus reference TRBV11-2 and TRBJ2-3, the full variable domain is EAGVAQSPRYKIIEKRQSVAFWCNPISGHATLYWYQQILGQGPKLLIQFQNNGVVDDSQLPKDRFSAERLKGVDSTLKIQPAKLEDSAVYLCASSPGLAGAGGTQYFGPGTRLTVL.

The J gene is TRBJ2-1, the V gene TRBV7-2; 9 nucleotides match TRBD2. With V trimmed by 6 bases and J by 6 bases, 6 bases remained unmatched. The CDR3 spans 14 residues. CDR1 and CDR2 from the germline V gene are SGHTA and FQGNSA. CDR3 in DNA: TGTGCCAGCAGATCGGGACTAGCCCTCAATGAGCAGTTCTTC. Protein product: CASRSGLALNEQFF.

The V and J genes are TRBV5-1 and TRBJ2-1; D might be TRBD1 (6 bases). CDR3 size: 17 residues. Per germline, CDR1 SGHRS and CDR2 YFSETQ. V lost 0 bases, J lost 2 bases, and 15 bases lay in between. The CDR3 coding sequence is TGCGCCAGCAGCTTGGCCGGGACAAAGGTCACCTACAATGAGCAGTTCTTC. Translated: CASSLAGTKVTYNEQFF.

The V call is TRBV9, the J call TRBJ2-2; TRBD2 aligns across 8 bases. With V trimmed by 4 bases and J by 4 bases, 9 bases remained unmatched. The V gene's germline CDR1 is SGDLS and CDR2 YYNGEE. The CDR3 contains 16 residues. The CDR3 loop reads CASSPPGTRSTGELFF. The CDR3 nucleotides read TGTGCCAGCAGCCCCCCCGGGACTAGGTCCACCGGGGAGCTGTTTTTT.

The chain has TRBV7-2 and TRBJ2-7; no firm D call. The V gene lost 4 bases and the J gene lost 2 bases, with 9 bases spanning the gap. Germline loops: CDR1 SGHTA, CDR2 FQGNSA. The CDR3 has 13 residues. In nucleotides, the CDR3 is TGTGCCAGCAGCTCACGGAGTACCTACGAGCAGTACTTC. This gives the protein CASSSRSTYEQYF.

This clone was recorded a few times. The chain joins TRBV7-2 to TRBJ2-5, with 11 bases aligning to TRBD2. Germline V lookup: CDR1 SGHTA, CDR2 FQGNSA. Unmatched junction bases numbered 7, after V lost 5 bases and J lost 5 bases. The CDR3 has 15 residues. The CDR3 protein is CASSHSGRAEETQYF. The CDR3 DNA reads TGTGCCAGCAGCCATAGCGGGAGGGCGGAGGAGACCCAGTACTTC. Combining the CDR3 with reference TRBV7-2 and TRBJ2-5 gives the whole variable domain GAGVSQSPSNKVTEKGKDVELRCDPISGHTALYWYRQSLGQGLEFLIYFQGNSAPDKSGLPSDRFSAERTGGSVSTLTIQRTQQEDSAVYLCASSHSGRAEETQYFGPGTRLLVL.

This chain links TRBV2 with TRBJ1-1, with 11 bases aligning to TRBD1. This CDR3 contains 12 residues. V was clipped by 4 bases and J by 8 bases; unmatched bases: 0. Germline V gene data show CDR1 as SNHLY and CDR2 as FYNNEI. This CDR3 reads CASSGTGGEAFF. CDR3 coding DNA: TGTGCCAGCAGTGGGACAGGGGGCGAAGCTTTCTTT.

For this clone: Additional DNA sequences in this sample encode the identical CDR3. The V gene is TRBV10-3, the J gene TRBJ1-2; TRBD1 might be the D (5 bases). The CDR3 consists of 11 residues. The germline gives CDR1 ENHRY, CDR2 SYGVKD. V lost 2 bases and J 8 bases, leaving 6 bases between the germline ends. CDR3 bases: TGTGCCATCAGTGAGGGGGCGGGCTACACCTTC. Translation: CAISEGAGYTF.

This clone appeared a few times. The chain combines TRBV28 with TRBJ1-1; 7 bases match TRBD1. CDR1 and CDR2 (germline): MDHEN, SYDVKM. V was clipped by 4 bases and J by 0 bases; unmatched bases: 8. This CDR3 is 16 amino acids long. The CDR3 reads CASSSRDSYMNTEAFF. The CDR3 DNA reads as TGTGCCAGCAGTTCGAGGGACAGTTATATGAACACTGAAGCTTTCTTT.

V is TRBV7-2 and J is TRBJ2-1; D may be TRBD1 (6 bases). The ends were cut back, 2 bases at V and 5 bases at J, with 7 bases in the middle. The germline gives CDR1 SGHTA, CDR2 FQGNSA. The CDR3 contains 13 residues. The CDR3 reads CASSLNRDNEQFF. CDR3 DNA sequence: TGTGCCAGCAGCTTAAACAGGGACAATGAGCAGTTCTTC. The variable domain in full, completed from reference TRBV7-2 and TRBJ2-1, reads GAGVSQSPSNKVTEKGKDVELRCDPISGHTALYWYRQSLGQGLEFLIYFQGNSAPDKSGLPSDRFSAERTGGSVSTLTIQRTQQEDSAVYLCASSLNRDNEQFFGPGTRLTVL.

The chain couples TRBV6-1 to TRBJ1-2; D unclear. Looked up from germline, CDR1 is MNHNS and CDR2 is SASEGT. With 1 base removed from V and 8 bases from J, the gap between germline ends came to 8 bases. The CDR3 has 12 residues. CDR3 nucleotide sequence: TGTGCCAGCAGTGAAGGAGGGAGAGGCTACACCTTC. Protein sequence: CASSEGGRGYTF.

This chain connects TRBV7-2 to TRBJ2-3, with a weak D call TRBD2 (5 bases). The V end was cut by 7 bases, the J end by 0 bases, with 11 bases between. CDR1 SGHTA and CDR2 FQGNSA come from the germline V gene. The CDR3 is made up of 14 amino acids. This CDR3 is CASTPGGSTDTQYF. The DNA for the CDR3 is TGTGCCAGCACCCCGGGCGGGAGCACAGATACGCAGTATTTT. The full variable domain, completed using reference TRBV7-2 and TRBJ2-3, is GAGVSQSPSNKVTEKGKDVELRCDPISGHTALYWYRQSLGQGLEFLIYFQGNSAPDKSGLPSDRFSAERTGGSVSTLTIQRTQQEDSAVYLCASTPGGSTDTQYFGPGTRLTVL.

The gene calls are TRBV5-1 and TRBJ2-1; a possible D gene is TRBD2 (5 bases). CDR3 length: 15 residues. With 0 bases removed from V and 2 bases from J, the gap between germline ends came to 9 bases. Germline lookup yields CDR1 SGHRS and CDR2 YFSETQ. The CDR3: CASSLEAGPYNEQFF. The CDR3 nucleotides read TGCGCCAGCAGCTTGGAGGCGGGCCCCTACAATGAGCAGTTCTTC.

The rearrangement uses TRBV6-1 and TRBJ1-2; no reliable D call. CDR1 is MNHNS, CDR2 SASEGT, per germline. Trimming took 0 bases from V and 4 from J, leaving 9 bases between them. This CDR3 has 14 amino acids. CDR3 protein: CASSEAGATYGYTF. The CDR3 DNA follows: TGTGCCAGCAGTGAAGCTGGAGCGACCTATGGCTACACCTTC.

V usage is TRBV6-5 and J usage is TRBJ2-7; D unclear. The CDR3 runs 13 residues. The germline V gene encodes CDR1 MNHEY and CDR2 SVGAGI. V gave up 2 bases and J gave up 2 bases, with 7 bases separating them. CDR3 residues: CASSYGQTYEQYF. The CDR3, as DNA: TGTGCCAGCAGTTACGGGCAGACCTACGAGCAGTACTTC.

The gene calls are TRBV29-1 and TRBJ1-2; D call uncertain. V gave up 5 bases and J gave up 1 base, with 14 bases separating them. In germline, CDR1 is SQVTM, CDR2 ANQGSEA. The CDR3 is 14 amino acids. The DNA for the CDR3 is TGCAGCGTTCAAAACAAGGGAGGTAACTATGGCTACACCTTC. It codes for CSVQNKGGNYGYTF.